The clone carrying this T cell receptor beta chain was counted at least ten times. These data belong to a study of Graves' ophthalmopathy and Graves' hyperthyroidism. The CDR3 is 15 residues long. With 4 bases removed from V and 5 bases from J, the gap between germline ends came to 20 bases. CDR1 GTSNPN and CDR2 SVGIG come from the germline V gene (reference sequence). For repertoire sequencing, the TCR beta CDR3 regions were amplified from RNA transcripts. HTBI primers were employed in first-round RT-PCR, then a second-round multiplex PCR followed. One entry per CDR3 protein, called by TCRdb with MiXCR from the multiplex PCR reads. The data contain about 400,000 distinct CDR3 sequences, around 17% of them singletons.

The specimen was peripheral blood. This clonotype was obtained from a woman aged 18-30 years with Graves' ophthalmopathy. The chain recombines TRBV30 with TRBJ1-1, with D uncertain. The CDR3, as DNA: TGTGCCTGGACTAATTGGTTACTCCCCCGAACTGAAGCTTTCTTT. Translated, it gives CAWTNWLLPRTEAFF.